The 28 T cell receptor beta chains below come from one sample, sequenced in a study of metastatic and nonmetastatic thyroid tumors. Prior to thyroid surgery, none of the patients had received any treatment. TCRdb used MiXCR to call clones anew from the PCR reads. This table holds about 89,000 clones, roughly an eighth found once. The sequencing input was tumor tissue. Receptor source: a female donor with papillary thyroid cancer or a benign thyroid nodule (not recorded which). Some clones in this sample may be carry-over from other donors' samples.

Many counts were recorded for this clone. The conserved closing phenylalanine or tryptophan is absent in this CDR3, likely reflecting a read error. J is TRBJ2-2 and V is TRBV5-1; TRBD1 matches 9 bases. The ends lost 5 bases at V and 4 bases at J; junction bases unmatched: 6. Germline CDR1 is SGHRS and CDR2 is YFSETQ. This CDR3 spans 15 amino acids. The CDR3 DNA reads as TGCGCCAGCAGGGCACAGGGGGCTATCACCGGGGAGCTGTTTTCT. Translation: CASRAQGAITGELFS.

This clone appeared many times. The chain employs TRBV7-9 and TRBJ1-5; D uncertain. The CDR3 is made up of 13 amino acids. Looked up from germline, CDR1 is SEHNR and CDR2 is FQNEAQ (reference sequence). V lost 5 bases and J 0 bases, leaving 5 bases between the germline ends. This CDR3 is CASSDNSNQPQHF. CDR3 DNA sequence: TGTGCCAGCAGCGACAATAGCAATCAGCCCCAGCATTTT. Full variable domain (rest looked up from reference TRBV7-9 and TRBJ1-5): DTGVSQNPRHKITKRGQNVTFRCDPISEHNRLYWYRQTLGQGPEFLTYFQNEAQLEKSRLLSDRFSAERPKGSFSTLEIQRTEQGDSAMYLCASSDNSNQPQHFGDGTRLSIL.

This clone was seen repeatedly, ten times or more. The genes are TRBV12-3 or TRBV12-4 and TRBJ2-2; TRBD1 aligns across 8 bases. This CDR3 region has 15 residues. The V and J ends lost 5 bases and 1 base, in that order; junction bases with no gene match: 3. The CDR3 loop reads CASSRGTGNTGELFF. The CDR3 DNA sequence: TGTGCCAGCAGTCGGGGGACAGGGAACACCGGGGAGCTGTTTTTT.

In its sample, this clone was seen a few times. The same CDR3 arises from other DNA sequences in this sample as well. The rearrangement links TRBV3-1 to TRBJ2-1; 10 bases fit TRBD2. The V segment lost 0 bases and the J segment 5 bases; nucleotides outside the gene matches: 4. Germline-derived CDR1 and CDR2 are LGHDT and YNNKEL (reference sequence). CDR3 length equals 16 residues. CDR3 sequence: CASSQDRTSGNNEQFF. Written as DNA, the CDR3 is TGTGCCAGCAGCCAAGATCGGACTAGCGGCAACAATGAGCAGTTCTTC.

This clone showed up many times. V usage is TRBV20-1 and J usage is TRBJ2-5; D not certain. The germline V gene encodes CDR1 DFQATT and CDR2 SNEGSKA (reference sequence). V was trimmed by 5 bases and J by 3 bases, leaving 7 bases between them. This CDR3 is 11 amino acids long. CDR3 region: CSAWTEETQYF. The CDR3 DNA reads TGCAGTGCTTGGACGGAAGAGACCCAGTACTTC.

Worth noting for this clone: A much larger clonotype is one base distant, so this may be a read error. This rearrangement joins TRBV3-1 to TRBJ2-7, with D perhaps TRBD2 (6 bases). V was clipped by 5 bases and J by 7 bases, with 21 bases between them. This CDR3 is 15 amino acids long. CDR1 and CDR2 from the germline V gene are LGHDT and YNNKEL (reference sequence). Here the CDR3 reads CASSSFPGVVSEQYF. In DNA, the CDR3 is TGTGCCAGCAGCTCCTTCCCGGGGGTAGTAAGTGAGCAGTACTTC.

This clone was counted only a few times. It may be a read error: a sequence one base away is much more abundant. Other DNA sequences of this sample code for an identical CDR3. CDR3 nucleotide sequence: TGCGCCAGCAGTGGGGTGTCTGGGAGTTATGGCTACACCTTC. Its translation is CASSGVSGSYGYTF. The rearrangement links TRBV10-2 to TRBJ1-2; D not resolved. The CDR3 has 14 residues. V lost 4 bases and J 5 bases, leaving 14 bases between the germline ends. Germline V gene data show CDR1 as WSHSY and CDR2 as SAAADI.

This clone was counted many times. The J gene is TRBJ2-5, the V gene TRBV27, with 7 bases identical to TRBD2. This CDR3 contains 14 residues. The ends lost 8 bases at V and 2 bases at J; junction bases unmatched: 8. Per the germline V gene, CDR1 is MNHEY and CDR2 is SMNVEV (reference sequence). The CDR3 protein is CASGRGLLQETQYF. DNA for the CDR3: TGTGCCAGCGGTCGGGGACTACTTCAAGAGACCCAGTACTTC.

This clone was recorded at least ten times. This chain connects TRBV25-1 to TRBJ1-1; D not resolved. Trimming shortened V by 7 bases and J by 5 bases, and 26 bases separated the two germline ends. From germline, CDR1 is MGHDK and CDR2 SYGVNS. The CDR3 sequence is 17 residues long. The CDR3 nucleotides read TGTGCCAGCAAGAAAACGGGGAACGGGTTTATTTGGACTGAAGCTTTCTTT. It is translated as CASKKTGNGFIWTEAFF.

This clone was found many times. CDR3 loop: CSAGPMGNEQYF. CDR3 DNA sequence: TGCAGCGCCGGACCGATGGGGAACGAGCAGTACTTC. V is TRBV29-1 and J is TRBJ2-7; no clear D. The CDR3 consists of 12 residues. V shed 7 bases and J shed 5 bases, with 15 bases lying between them. Looked up from germline, CDR1 is SQVTM and CDR2 is ANQGSEA.

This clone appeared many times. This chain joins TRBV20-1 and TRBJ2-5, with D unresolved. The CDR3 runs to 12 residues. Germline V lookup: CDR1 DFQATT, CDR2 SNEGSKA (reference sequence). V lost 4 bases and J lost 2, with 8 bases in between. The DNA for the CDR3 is TGCAGTGCTATGGACCGTCAAGAGACCCAGTACTTC. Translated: CSAMDRQETQYF.

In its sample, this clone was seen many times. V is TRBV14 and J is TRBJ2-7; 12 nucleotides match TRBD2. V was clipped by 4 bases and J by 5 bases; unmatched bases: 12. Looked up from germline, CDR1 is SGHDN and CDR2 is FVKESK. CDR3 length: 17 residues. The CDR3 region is CASSLRRTSGMENEQYF. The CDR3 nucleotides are TGTGCCAGCAGCCTCCGACGGACTAGCGGGATGGAAAACGAGCAGTACTTC. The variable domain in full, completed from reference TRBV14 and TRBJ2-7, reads EAGVTQFPSHSVIEKGQTVTLRCDPISGHDNLYWYRRVMGKEIKFLLHFVKESKQDESGMPNNRFLAERTGGTYSTLKVQPAELEDSGVYFCASSLRRTSGMENEQYFGPGTRLTVT.

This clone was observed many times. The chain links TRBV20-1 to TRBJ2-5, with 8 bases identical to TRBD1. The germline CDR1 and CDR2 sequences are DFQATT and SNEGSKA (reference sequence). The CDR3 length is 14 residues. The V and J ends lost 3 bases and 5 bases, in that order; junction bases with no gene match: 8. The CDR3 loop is CSASLQGEAETQYF. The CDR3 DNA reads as TGCAGTGCTAGTTTACAGGGGGAAGCGGAGACCCAGTACTTC.

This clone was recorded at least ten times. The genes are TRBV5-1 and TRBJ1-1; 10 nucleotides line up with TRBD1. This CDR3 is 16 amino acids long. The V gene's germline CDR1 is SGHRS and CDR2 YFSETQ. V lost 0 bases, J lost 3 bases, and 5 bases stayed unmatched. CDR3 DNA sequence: TGCGCCAGCAGCTTGGGACAGGGGGCTAGAGACACTGAAGCTTTCTTT. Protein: CASSLGQGARDTEAFF.

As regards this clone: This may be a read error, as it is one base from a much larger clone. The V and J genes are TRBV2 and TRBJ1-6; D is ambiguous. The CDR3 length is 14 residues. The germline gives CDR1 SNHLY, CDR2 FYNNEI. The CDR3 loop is CASIADNYNPPLHF. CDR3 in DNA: TGTGCCAGCATTGCAGACAATTATAATCCACCCCTCCACTTT.

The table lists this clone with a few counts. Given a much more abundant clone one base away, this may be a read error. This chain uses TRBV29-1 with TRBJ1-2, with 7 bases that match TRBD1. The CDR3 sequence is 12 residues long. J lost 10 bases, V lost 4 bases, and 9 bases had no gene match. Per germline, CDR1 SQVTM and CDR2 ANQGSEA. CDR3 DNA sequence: TGCAGCGTTGTGTGGGGGACAGCCGTCTACACCTTC. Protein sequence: CSVVWGTAVYTF.

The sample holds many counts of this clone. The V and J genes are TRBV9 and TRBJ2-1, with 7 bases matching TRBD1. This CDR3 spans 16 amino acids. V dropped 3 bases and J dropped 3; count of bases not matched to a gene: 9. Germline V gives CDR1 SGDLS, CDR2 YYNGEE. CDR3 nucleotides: TGTGCCAGCAGCGCGCCCCAGGACAGGAACTACAATGAGCAGTTCTTC. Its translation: CASSAPQDRNYNEQFF. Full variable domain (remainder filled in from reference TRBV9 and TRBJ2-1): DSGVTQTPKHLITATGQRVTLRCSPRSGDLSVYWYQQSLDQGLQFLIQYYNGEERAKGNILERFSAQQFPDLHSELNLSSLELGDSALYFCASSAPQDRNYNEQFFGPGTRLTVL.

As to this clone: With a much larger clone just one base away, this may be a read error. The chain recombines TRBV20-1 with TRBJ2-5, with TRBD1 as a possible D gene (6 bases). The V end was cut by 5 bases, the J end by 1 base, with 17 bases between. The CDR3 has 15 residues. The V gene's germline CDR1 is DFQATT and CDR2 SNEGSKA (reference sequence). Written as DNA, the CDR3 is TGCAGTGCTCAACGCCGACAGGCGGTCCAAGAGACCCAGTACTTC. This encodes CSAQRRQAVQETQYF.

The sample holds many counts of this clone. CDR3 in amino acids: CASSLGGAGTGELFF. In DNA, the CDR3 is TGTGCCAGCAGCCTCGGGGGGGCCGGCACCGGGGAGCTGTTTTTT. The chain is built from TRBV12-3 or TRBV12-4 and TRBJ2-2; TRBD2 matches 8 bases. The CDR3 sequence is 15 residues long. Germline trimming cut 6 bases from V and 4 bases from J; bases unmatched to any gene: 7.

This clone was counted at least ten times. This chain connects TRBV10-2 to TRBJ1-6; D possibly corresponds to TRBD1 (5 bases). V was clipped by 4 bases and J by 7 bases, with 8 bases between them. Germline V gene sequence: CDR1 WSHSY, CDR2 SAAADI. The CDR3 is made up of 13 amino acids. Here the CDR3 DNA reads TGCGCCAGCAGTGGGCAGGGAAATTCACCCCTCCACTTT. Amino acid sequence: CASSGQGNSPLHF.

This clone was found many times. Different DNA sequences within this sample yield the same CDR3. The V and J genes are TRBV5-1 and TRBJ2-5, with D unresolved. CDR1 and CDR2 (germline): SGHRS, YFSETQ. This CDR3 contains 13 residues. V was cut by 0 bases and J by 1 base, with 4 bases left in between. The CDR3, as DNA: TGCGCCAGCAGCTTGGGGCTCCAAGAGACCCAGTACTTC. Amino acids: CASSLGLQETQYF.

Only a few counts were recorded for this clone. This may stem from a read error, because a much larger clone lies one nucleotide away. CDR3 in amino acids: CASSLALCGREYF. The CDR3 region has the DNA TGTGCCAGCAGTTTAGCACTCTGCGGGAGAGAGTACTTC. V gene TRBV12-3 or TRBV12-4 combines with J gene TRBJ2-5, with 7 bases lining up with TRBD2. Trimming removed 0 bases from V and 12 bases from J; junction bases left unmatched: 7. The CDR3 has 13 residues.

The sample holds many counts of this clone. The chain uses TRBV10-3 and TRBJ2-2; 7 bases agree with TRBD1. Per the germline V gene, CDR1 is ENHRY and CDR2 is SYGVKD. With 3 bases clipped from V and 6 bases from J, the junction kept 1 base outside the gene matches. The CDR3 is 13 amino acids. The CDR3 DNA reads TGTGCCATCAGTGATCAGGGGGCCGGGGAGCTGTTTTTT. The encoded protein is CAISDQGAGELFF.

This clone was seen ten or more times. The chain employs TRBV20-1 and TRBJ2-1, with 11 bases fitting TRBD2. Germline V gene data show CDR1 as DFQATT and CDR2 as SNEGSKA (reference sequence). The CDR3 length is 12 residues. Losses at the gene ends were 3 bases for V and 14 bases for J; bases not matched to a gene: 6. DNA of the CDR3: TGCAGTGCTAGGGCTAGCGGGAGGAGGGAGTTCTTC. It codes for CSARASGRREFF.

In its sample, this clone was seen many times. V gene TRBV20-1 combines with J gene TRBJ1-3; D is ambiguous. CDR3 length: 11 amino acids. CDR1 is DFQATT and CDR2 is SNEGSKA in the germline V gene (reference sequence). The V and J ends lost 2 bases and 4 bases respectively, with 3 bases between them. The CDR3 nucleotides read TGCAGTGCTAGAAGGGGAAACACCATATATTTT. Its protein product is CSARRGNTIYF.

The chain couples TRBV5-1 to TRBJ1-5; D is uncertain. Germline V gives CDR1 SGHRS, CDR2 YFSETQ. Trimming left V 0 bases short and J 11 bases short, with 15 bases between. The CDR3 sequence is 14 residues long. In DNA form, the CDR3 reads TGCGCCAGCAGCTTGGACGCGGAGTACGGGGCCCAGCATTTT. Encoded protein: CASSLDAEYGAQHF.

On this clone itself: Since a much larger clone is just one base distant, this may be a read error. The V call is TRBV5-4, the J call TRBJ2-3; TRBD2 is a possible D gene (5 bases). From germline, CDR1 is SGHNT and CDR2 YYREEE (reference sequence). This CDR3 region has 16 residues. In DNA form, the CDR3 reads TGTGCCAGCATCTTGGGTAGGGCAGCGGGCACAGATACGCAGTATTTT. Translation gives CASILGRAAGTDTQYF.

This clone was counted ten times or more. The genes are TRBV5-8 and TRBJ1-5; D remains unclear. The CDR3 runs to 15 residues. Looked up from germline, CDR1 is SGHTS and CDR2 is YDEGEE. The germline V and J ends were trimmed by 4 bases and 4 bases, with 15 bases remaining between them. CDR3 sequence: CASSALGDGNQPQHF. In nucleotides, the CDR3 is TGTGCCAGCAGCGCCCTGGGCGACGGAAATCAGCCCCAGCATTTT.